Listed here is a single TCR beta chain. This clonotype showed up just a few times. Its antigen specificity is not known. It has no much larger one-base neighbor in the sample; base qualities were not kept. This sample is drawn from a study of T cells in Graves' hyperthyroidism and ophthalmopathy (dated by TCRdb to between 2019 and 2020). Study-wide context: Peripheral blood was collected at initial diagnosis, before any treatment. Following sampling, methimazole starting at 30 mg daily was given to hyperthyroidism patients, and high-dose intravenous methylprednisolone was given to ophthalmopathy patients. Whether ophthalmopathy could be predicted prospectively was tested in an independent validation cohort made up of roughly 20 hyperthyroidism patients plus 17 patients who later progressed to ophthalmopathy. Thyroid tissue and blood T-cell repertoires from more than five Graves' hyperthyroidism patients were also compared in the study. According to the paper, TCR Vbeta CDR3 sequencing was carried out on some 130 peripheral blood samples, which came from approximately 43 ophthalmopathy, under 80 hyperthyroidism and roughly 17 progressor patients. The 75 to 100 discovery patients were divided at random into training and test sets in a 7:3 ratio. A discovery cohort of around 98 patients, 43 with Graves' ophthalmopathy and 55 to 60 with stable Graves' hyperthyroidism, was used to find distinguishing TCR V-J signatures.

Graves' hyperthyroidism was defined as stable when no progression to ophthalmopathy occurred over 18 months of follow-up. Hyperthyroidism patients were newly diagnosed, with disease duration under 2 months, and aged 18 to 65 years. Patients with uncontrolled infections, other autoimmune diseases, pregnancy or lactation were excluded. Diagnoses were established on the basis of clinical symptoms, serum thyroxine and TRAb, thyroid ultrasound, and orbital computed tomography. Ficoll-Paque density gradient centrifugation was used to isolate PBMCs from around 10 ml of fresh peripheral blood. Trizol reagent was used to extract total RNA, and RNA quality was then checked on an Agilent 2100 Bioanalyzer. The TCR beta CDR3 regions were amplified from the RNA transcripts. The TCR CDR3 was subjected to a first round of RT-PCR using the HTBI primer set and the Qiagen OneStep RT-PCR kit. Libraries were constructed in a second round of multiplex PCR, after which size selection and purification were carried out. Paired-end sequencing of the libraries was performed with 100 bp reads on an Illumina HiSeq2000. As for how the authors treated the data: SOAPnuke was used to process the raw data, throwing out any read that contained adapters or uncalled bases, had a mean Phred below 15, or lacked an exact constant-primer or identifier match. COPE v1.2.5 was used to merge high-quality paired reads, and clonotypes were defined as unique nucleotide sequences. Clonotypes were aligned to IMGT TRBV, TRBD and TRBJ reference segments using MiTCR v1.1. The analysis was restricted to V-J combinations with a frequency above 0.0001, which together covered around 99% of the repertoires. The TCS score was defined as the ratio of F50 (clonal expansion) to E x V (chaos), calculated using BLOSUM62-based TCRdist between CDR3 peptides within each V-J. Welch's t-statistics and random forest reduced fewer than 550 V-J features to 13, which were used in a naive Bayes classifier (R e1071). TCRdb trimmed the raw reads at Q25, called clones with MiXCR and kept productive beta chains. Each entry is one CDR3 protein sequence, shown with its most common DNA and genes. None of the V and J calls come from the authors' own analysis; TCRdb made them. The sample table holds some 300,000 distinct CDR3 sequences, of which around 13% were seen once. Roughly 7.7% of the sample comes from the top ten.

From a lookup of the germline V gene (reference sequence), CDR1 and CDR2 are GTSNPN and SVGIG. V ends up 0 bases short and J 6 bases short, with an unmatched junction base count of 3. Counted from cysteine to phenylalanine, this CDR3 has 13 amino acids. Of all the DNA, just the CDR3 is kept, 39 bases in frame from base 1. What the authors observed across the whole study: No statistical method was used to set the sample size in advance, and investigators knew the group allocation. In cross-validation, a model built on a 13 V-J signature told ophthalmopathy apart from stable hyperthyroidism with less than 90% sensitivity and around 84% specificity, and in testing the same model reached 80%/75%. Most expanded thyroid clonotypes (frequency above 0.001) were also found in blood, which suggests that blood repertoires may mirror thyroid immune responses. In validation, progression to ophthalmopathy was predicted by the model with 55% to 71% sensitivity and about 72% specificity, a median of approximately 6.5 months before onset.

The sequence was collected from a woman aged 40 to 55 with Graves' hyperthyroidism. The source material was blood. Recombination connected TRBV30 to TRBJ2-5, and 8 bases in between align with TRBD2. The CDR3 amino acid sequence is: CAWSVSGSKTQYF. The nucleotide sequence reads as follows: TGTGCCTGGAGTGTAAGCGGGAGTAAGACCCAGTACTTC.